The 28 T cell receptor beta chains presented below share a single source sample, sequenced in a study of blood T cell repertoires in COVID-19. The protocol was immunoSEQ multiplex PCR, while the TCRdb copy is restricted to in-frame clones and leaves out a portion. The table shows 150,000 to 200,000 clones, with around 77% occurring only once. The sample comprised peripheral blood. These receptors all stem from a man aged 55-75 years with active or convalescent COVID-19.

The chain uses TRBV28 and TRBJ2-7, with TRBD2 matching over 7 bases. With 5 bases clipped from V and 2 bases from J, the junction kept 9 bases outside the gene matches. From germline, CDR1 is MDHEN and CDR2 SYDVKM. CDR3 length: 15 amino acids. CDR3 region: CASSPSLGTTYEQYF. Here the CDR3 DNA reads TGTGCCAGCAGTCCCTCTCTCGGGACTACCTACGAGCAGTACTTC.

The chain uses TRBV6-5 and TRBJ1-1; D might be TRBD1 (5 bases). The CDR3 has 14 amino acids. Per the germline V gene, CDR1 is MNHEY and CDR2 is SVGAGI. V lost 2 bases and J 1 base, leaving 8 bases between the germline ends. The CDR3 reads CASSYGARNTEAFF. The CDR3 DNA sequence: TGTGCCAGCAGTTACGGGGCTAGGAACACTGAAGCTTTCTTT.

The CDR3 sequence is CASSLDSFGLEQYF. The CDR3 DNA reads TGTGCCAGCAGCTTGGACTCGTTCGGTCTCGAGCAGTACTTC. The chain combines TRBV5-5 with TRBJ2-7; no firm D call. Between the trimmed V and J ends, which lost 0 bases and 6 bases, there was a span of 13 bases. Germline loops: CDR1 SGHKS, CDR2 YYEKEE (reference sequence). The CDR3 length is 14 residues. Based on the CDR3 plus reference TRBV5-5 and TRBJ2-7, the full variable domain is DAGVTQSPTHLIKTRGQQVTLRCSPISGHKSVSWYQQVLGQGPQFIFQYYEKEERGRGNFPDRFSARQFPNYSSELNVNALLLGDSALYLCASSLDSFGLEQYFGPGTRLTVT.

The V call is TRBV7-2, the J call TRBJ1-6; 9 bases fit TRBD1. The CDR3 has 14 residues. The ends lost 3 bases at V and 14 bases at J; junction bases unmatched: 8. Per the germline V gene, CDR1 is SGHTA and CDR2 is FQGNSA. Here the CDR3 reads CASSLRQGVPSLHF. CDR3 nucleotide sequence: TGTGCCAGCAGCTTGAGACAGGGGGTCCCTTCCCTCCACTTT.

The chain combines TRBV2 with TRBJ2-7, with D perhaps matching TRBD1 (5 bases). Germline V lookup: CDR1 SNHLY, CDR2 FYNNEI. The CDR3 sequence is 13 residues long. The germline V and J ends were trimmed by 2 bases and 2 bases, with 7 bases remaining between them. The CDR3 DNA sequence: TGTGCCAGCAGTGAAAGGGGTCCCTACGAGCAGTACTTC. Its translation: CASSERGPYEQYF. Supplemented by reference TRBV2 and TRBJ2-7, the full variable domain reads EPEVTQTPSHQVTQMGQEVILRCVPISNHLYFYWYRQILGQKVEFLVSFYNNEISEKSEIFDDQFSVERPDGSNFTLKIRSTKLEDSAMYFCASSERGPYEQYFGPGTRLTVT.

The chain couples TRBV28 to TRBJ2-1, with 9 bases aligning to TRBD2. The CDR3 loop spans 16 amino acids. Trimming cost V 5 bases and J 9 bases; bases outside gene matches: 14. Germline CDR1 is MDHEN and CDR2 is SYDVKM. CDR3 amino acids: CASSLTAGLAMSEQFF. The CDR3 nucleotides read TGTGCCAGCAGTCTTACCGCGGGACTAGCTATGAGTGAGCAGTTCTTC.

The chain uses TRBV28 and TRBJ1-4; maybe TRBD1 (5 bases). V gave up 1 base and J gave up 8 bases, with 20 bases separating them. The CDR3 consists of 17 residues. Germline V gene lookup returns CDR1 MDHEN and CDR2 SYDVKM. This CDR3 is CASSLSGGVDFREKLFF. The CDR3 coding sequence is TGTGCCAGCAGTTTATCAGGAGGGGTTGACTTCCGGGAAAAACTGTTTTTT.

V is TRBV5-6 and J is TRBJ2-7; 8 positions match TRBD1. Germline loops: CDR1 SGHDT, CDR2 YYEEEE. V trimming: 3 bases; J trimming: 0 bases; junction bases outside the gene matches: 5. This CDR3 spans 15 amino acids. CDR3 nucleotide sequence: TGTGCCAGCAGCTGGAACAGGGGGAGCTCCTACGAGCAGTACTTC. It translates to CASSWNRGSSYEQYF.

The sample holds many counts of this clone. The V and J genes are TRBV2 and TRBJ2-4; 7 positions agree with TRBD1. CDR1 is SNHLY and CDR2 is FYNNEI in the germline V gene. The CDR3 extends over 12 amino acids. V gave up 10 bases and J gave up 9 bases; unmatched junction bases: 9. CDR3 sequence: CATRQGPGIQYF. In DNA form, the CDR3 reads TGTGCCACCAGACAGGGACCGGGCATTCAGTACTTC.

This clone appeared a few times. The chain combines TRBV28 with TRBJ1-1; tentative D call: TRBD1 (6 bases). Trimming stripped 6 bases from V and 0 bases from J, with 20 bases between. Germline V gene sequence: CDR1 MDHEN, CDR2 SYDVKM. This CDR3 has 17 residues. CDR3 nucleotides: TGTGCCAGCAGGGGAACTTGGGGGCTCGAAGTGAACACTGAAGCTTTCTTT. Its protein product is CASRGTWGLEVNTEAFF.

V and J are TRBV6-2 or TRBV6-3 and TRBJ2-1, with 14 positions matching TRBD2. Unmatched junction bases numbered 2, after V lost 6 bases and J lost 7 bases. Germline CDR1 reads MNHEY; CDR2 reads SVGEGT. The CDR3 is made up of 14 amino acids. This chain's CDR3 is CASSGTSGRNEQFF. The DNA of the CDR3 is TGTGCCAGCAGCGGGACTAGCGGGAGAAATGAGCAGTTCTTC.

The V call is TRBV4-1, the J call TRBJ2-1, with TRBD2 matching over 9 bases. From germline, CDR1 is MGHRA and CDR2 YSYEKL. The CDR3 is 17 amino acids. V shed 5 bases, J shed 0 bases, and the junction held 8 bases outside the gene matches. The CDR3, as DNA: TGCGCCAGCAGCTTCCCGACTAGCGGAGACTCCTACAATGAGCAGTTCTTC. Its protein product is CASSFPTSGDSYNEQFF.

The sample holds a few counts of this clone. The chain employs TRBV28 and TRBJ2-3; D might be TRBD2 (6 bases). The V gene's germline CDR1 is MDHEN and CDR2 SYDVKM. The CDR3 loop spans 14 amino acids. Trimming shortened V by 7 bases and J by 2 bases, and 13 bases separated the two germline ends. For the CDR3, the DNA is TGTGCCAGCAATGGAGCGGGCCACACAGATACGCAGTATTTT. Residues: CASNGAGHTDTQYF. Complete variable domain (other parts from reference TRBV28 and TRBJ2-3): DVKVTQSSRYLVKRTGEKVFLECVQDMDHENMFWYRQDPGLGLRLIYFSYDVKMKEKGDIPEGYSVSREKKERFSLILESASTNQTSMYLCASNGAGHTDTQYFGPGTRLTVL.

This rearrangement joins TRBV7-2 to TRBJ2-7, with a possible D match to TRBD2 (5 bases). V was cut by 3 bases and J by 6 bases, with 9 bases left in between. The CDR3 is made up of 12 amino acids. Germline CDR1 and CDR2: SGHTA and FQGNSA. CDR3: CASSLRRREQYF. The CDR3 DNA sequence: TGTGCCAGCAGCTTGAGGAGGCGCGAGCAGTACTTC.

Only one count was recorded for this clone. The J gene is TRBJ2-1, the V gene TRBV24-1, with 11 bases that match TRBD2. This CDR3 has 16 amino acids. Germline V lookup: CDR1 KGHDR, CDR2 SFDVKD. Trimming at V came to 9 bases and at J to 6 bases, leaving 12 bases not matched to a gene. This CDR3 is CATCVAGGIFVNEQFF. DNA for the CDR3: TGTGCCACCTGTGTAGCGGGAGGGATTTTTGTCAATGAGCAGTTCTTC.

The CDR3 loop is CASTQGRGTEAFF. In DNA, the CDR3 is TGTGCCAGCACCCAGGGACGGGGGACTGAAGCTTTCTTT. This chain joins TRBV7-2 and TRBJ1-1; a weak D match, TRBD1 (5 bases). The CDR3 covers 13 residues. The germline CDR1 and CDR2 sequences are SGHTA and FQGNSA. V was shortened by 7 bases and J by 5 bases, with 14 bases between the two germline ends.

The V call is TRBV6-4, the J call TRBJ2-7; D possibly corresponds to TRBD1 (6 bases). Trimming took off 6 bases at V and 6 bases at J, with 15 bases between the two ends. The CDR3 runs 13 residues. CDR1 MRHNA and CDR2 SNTAGT come from the germline V gene. The CDR3: CASSAQQGGEQYF. CDR3 in DNA: TGTGCCAGCAGCGCGCAACAGGGCGGCGAGCAGTACTTC.

This chain connects TRBV6-1 to TRBJ2-2, with D possibly TRBD2 on 8 matching bases. The germline V and J ends were trimmed by 4 bases and 1 base, with 19 bases remaining between them. This CDR3 is built from 18 residues. In germline, CDR1 is MNHNS, CDR2 SASEGT. In nucleotides, the CDR3 is TGTGCCAGCAGTGGGCCCGGGAGGGGGCCCCTGAACACCGGGGAGCTGTTTTTT. Its translation is CASSGPGRGPLNTGELFF.

V is TRBV19 and J is TRBJ2-7; 9 bases match TRBD1. This CDR3 has 14 residues. Trimming cost V 5 bases and J 6 bases; bases outside gene matches: 8. In germline, CDR1 is LNHDA, CDR2 SQIVND (reference sequence). CDR3 DNA sequence: TGTGCCAGTAGTTATCCGGGACAGGGTCGCGAGCAGTACTTC. The encoded protein is CASSYPGQGREQYF.

The chain has TRBV19 and TRBJ1-1; no definite D call. The CDR3 spans 13 residues. Germline V lookup: CDR1 LNHDA, CDR2 SQIVND (reference sequence). Between the trimmed V and J ends, which lost 5 bases and 1 base, there was a span of 8 bases. In DNA, the CDR3 is TGTGCCAGTAGTTTCAGGCCGAACACTGAAGCTTTCTTT. Its protein is CASSFRPNTEAFF.

This clone was observed a handful of times. The chain couples TRBV7-9 to TRBJ2-1; 10 bases map to TRBD2. CDR1 is SEHNR and CDR2 is FQNEAQ in the germline V gene (reference sequence). This CDR3 contains 15 residues. Trimming cost V 3 bases and J 4 bases; bases outside gene matches: 3. The CDR3: CASSFGLADYNEQFF. CDR3 bases: TGTGCCAGCAGCTTCGGACTAGCGGATTACAATGAGCAGTTCTTC.

The V and J genes are TRBV7-3 and TRBJ2-2; D perhaps matches TRBD2 (6 bases). The CDR3 runs to 15 residues. Germline V lookup: CDR1 SGHTA, CDR2 FQGTGA. The V and J ends lost 5 bases and 5 bases respectively, with 15 bases between them. The CDR3, as DNA: TGTGCCAGCAGCCGGGCGGAGGGTAGGACCGGGGAGCTGTTTTTT. It encodes CASSRAEGRTGELFF. Based on the CDR3 plus reference TRBV7-3 and TRBJ2-2, the full variable domain is GAGVSQTPSNKVTEKGKYVELRCDPISGHTALYWYRQSLGQGPEFLIYFQGTGAADDSGLPNDRFFAVRPEGSVSTLKIQRTERGDSAVYLCASSRAEGRTGELFFGEGSRLTVL.

This clone is a singleton in its sample. In DNA, the CDR3 is TGTGCCAGCAGTTTAGGGGCGACCCAGTACTTC. Its translation: CASSLGATQYF. V usage is TRBV28 and J usage is TRBJ2-5; perhaps TRBD1 as D (5 bases). Trimming took off 2 bases at V and 7 bases at J, with 5 bases between the two ends. This CDR3 region has 11 residues. In germline, CDR1 is MDHEN, CDR2 SYDVKM.

The V gene is TRBV6-2 or TRBV6-3, the J gene TRBJ2-1; D might be TRBD1 (5 bases). Germline lookup yields CDR1 MNHEY and CDR2 SVGEGT. The V end lost 2 bases, the J end lost 5 bases, and 10 bases lay between the germline ends. CDR3 length equals 14 residues. In DNA, the CDR3 is TGTGCCAGCAGTTACGGTGGGGCTGACAATGAGCAGTTCTTC. This sequence encodes CASSYGGADNEQFF.

CDR3 residues: CASRIAGTGGGQPQHF. CDR3 nucleotides: TGTGCCAGCAGAATTGCCGGGACAGGGGGCGGTCAGCCCCAGCATTTT. The gene calls are TRBV27 and TRBJ1-5, with 12 bases identical to TRBD1. The V and J ends lost 6 bases and 6 bases, in that order; junction bases with no gene match: 9. The CDR3 extends over 16 amino acids. Per the germline V gene, CDR1 is MNHEY and CDR2 is SMNVEV (reference sequence).

The rearrangement links TRBV29-1 to TRBJ2-1, with 10 bases identical to TRBD2. From germline, CDR1 is SQVTM and CDR2 ANQGSEA. V was clipped by 3 bases and J by 0 bases; unmatched bases: 17. This CDR3 has 20 residues. CDR3 nucleotide sequence: TGCAGCGTTGAGCCTTACCTCACTAGCGGGACCCTGGGCTCCTACAATGAGCAGTTCTTC. It translates to CSVEPYLTSGTLGSYNEQFF.

In its sample, this clone was seen many times. The CDR3 spells CASSYAGGPVLEQYF. The CDR3 region has the DNA TGTGCCAGCAGTTACGCGGGGGGCCCCGTCCTCGAGCAGTACTTC. The chain uses TRBV6-5 and TRBJ2-7; 8 nucleotides match TRBD2. The CDR3 runs 15 residues. V shed 2 bases and J 6 bases; nucleotides not matched to a gene: 9. Germline V gives CDR1 MNHEY, CDR2 SVGAGI.

This clone is labeled as medium-sized. V and J are TRBV5-1 and TRBJ1-2; 9 bases agree with TRBD1. The CDR3 totals 15 residues. Trimming removed 4 bases from V and 6 bases from J; junction bases left unmatched: 10. Germline V gene sequence: CDR1 SGHRS, CDR2 YFSETQ. CDR3 sequence: CASSPWTGDDDGYTF. The CDR3 DNA follows: TGCGCCAGCAGCCCCTGGACAGGGGACGACGATGGCTACACCTTC.